The following is a T cell receptor beta chain sequence with its context. Its antigen remains unidentified. This sample was included in a study of OX40 agonist ivuxolimab in advanced cancers. Clones were sequenced by immunoSEQ multiplex PCR, and TCRdb holds only the in-frame ones, with some missing. The sample has approximately 66,000 clones, less than 90% seen once. V gave up 2 bases and J gave up 7 bases; unmatched junction bases: 7. Germline V gives CDR1 LNHDA, CDR2 SQIVND (reference sequence). The CDR3 is 16 residues long. Study-wide results and limits: At 0.1 to 3.0 mg/kg and by week 6, CD4+ and CD8+ T cells in the blood had expanded clonally.

The clonotype originates from an adult with an advanced solid tumor such as melanoma, head and neck, liver or kidney cancer. This chain uses TRBV19 with TRBJ1-6; 8 positions match TRBD1. The sequences come from CD4+ or CD8+ T cells sorted from blood, collected in a trial of the OX40 agonist ivuxolimab. The CDR3 spells CASSIQGASRNSPLHF. DNA of the CDR3: TGTGCCAGTAGTATACAGGGGGCGTCCAGAAATTCACCCCTCCACTTT.